This T cell receptor (beta chain) was sequenced in a study of cytomegalovirus exposure and HLA in healthy donors. The wider study: Earlier findings included 117 million unique TCR beta sequences obtained from 150 million to 200 million T cells. Study-wide results and limits: The study found most TCR sequences rare, yet found some public TCRs in many donors. Segments of the TCR beta V type were, in most cases, productive about 90% or about 30% of the time in an earlier analysis.

With respect to this clone: Its antigen is still unknown.

Primers: 60 Vbeta forward and 13 Jbeta reverse. Original methodology: Approximately 79 million unique TCR beta chains, roughly 11 million of them shared, were counted by a later analysis. Assay used: immunoSEQ multiplex PCR; TCRdb lists only in-frame clones, some missing. Clone size and V and J calls were adopted from that table, with D and trimming inferred from the DNA. This repertoire shows 95,000 to 150,000 clones, roughly 77% found once; its top ten account for about 1%. What was sequenced was PBMCs. The origin of this receptor is a woman in her thirties in good health and CMV-seronegative.

In DNA form, the CDR3 reads TGTGCCAGTCAGTTCCATGGCTACACCTTC. It translates to CASQFHGYTF. The chain couples TRBV2 to TRBJ1-2; D unclear. CDR1 and CDR2 (germline): SNHLY, FYNNEI. The V gene lost 9 bases and the J gene lost 6 bases, with 8 bases spanning the gap. The CDR3 has 10 residues.